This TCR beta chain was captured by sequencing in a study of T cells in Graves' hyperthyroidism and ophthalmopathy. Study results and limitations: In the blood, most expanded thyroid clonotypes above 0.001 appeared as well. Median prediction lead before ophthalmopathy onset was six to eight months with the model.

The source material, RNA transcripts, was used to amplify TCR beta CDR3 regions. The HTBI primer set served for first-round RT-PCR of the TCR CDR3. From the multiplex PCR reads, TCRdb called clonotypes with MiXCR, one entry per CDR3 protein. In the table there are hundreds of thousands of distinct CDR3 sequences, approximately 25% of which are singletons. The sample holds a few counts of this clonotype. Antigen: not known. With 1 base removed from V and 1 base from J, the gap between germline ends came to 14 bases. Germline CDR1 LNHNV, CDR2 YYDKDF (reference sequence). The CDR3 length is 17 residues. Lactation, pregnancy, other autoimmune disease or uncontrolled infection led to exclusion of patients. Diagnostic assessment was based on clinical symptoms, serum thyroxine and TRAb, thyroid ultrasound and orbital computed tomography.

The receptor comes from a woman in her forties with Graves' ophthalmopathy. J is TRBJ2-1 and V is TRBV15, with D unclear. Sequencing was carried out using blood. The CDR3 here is CATSRVRTLPSYNEQFF. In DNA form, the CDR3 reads TGTGCCACCAGCAGAGTACGGACGCTACCTTCCTACAATGAGCAGTTCTTC. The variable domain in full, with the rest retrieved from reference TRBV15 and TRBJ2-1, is DAMVIQNPRYQVTQFGKPVTLSCSQTLNHNVMYWYQQKSSQAPKLLFHYYDKDFNNEADTPDNFQSRRPNTSFCFLDIRSPGLGDTAMYLCATSRVRTLPSYNEQFFGPGTRLTVL.